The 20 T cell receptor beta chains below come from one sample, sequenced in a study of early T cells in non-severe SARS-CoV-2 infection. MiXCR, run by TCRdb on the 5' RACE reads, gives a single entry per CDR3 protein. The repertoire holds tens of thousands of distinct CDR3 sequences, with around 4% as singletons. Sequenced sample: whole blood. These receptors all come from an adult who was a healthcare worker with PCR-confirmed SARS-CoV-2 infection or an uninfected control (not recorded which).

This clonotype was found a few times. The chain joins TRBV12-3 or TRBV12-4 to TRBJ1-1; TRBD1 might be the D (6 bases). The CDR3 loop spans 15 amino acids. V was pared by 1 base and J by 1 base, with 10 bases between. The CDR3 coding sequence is TGTGCCAGCAGTTTAGTCAGGGGCCGGAACACTGAAGCTTTCTTT. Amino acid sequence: CASSLVRGRNTEAFF.

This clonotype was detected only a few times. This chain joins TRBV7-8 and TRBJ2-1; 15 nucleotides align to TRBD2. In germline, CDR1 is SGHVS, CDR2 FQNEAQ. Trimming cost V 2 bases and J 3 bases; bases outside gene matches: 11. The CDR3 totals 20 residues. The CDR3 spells CASSLRGGTSGRQNYNEQFF. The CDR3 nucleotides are TGTGCCAGCAGCTTAAGGGGAGGGACTAGCGGGAGGCAGAACTACAATGAGCAGTTCTTC.

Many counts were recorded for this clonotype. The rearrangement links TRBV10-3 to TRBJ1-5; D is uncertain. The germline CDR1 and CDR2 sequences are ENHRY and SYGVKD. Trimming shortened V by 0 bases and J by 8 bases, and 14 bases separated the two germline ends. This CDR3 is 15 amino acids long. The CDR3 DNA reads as TGTGCCATCAGTGAGTCTGGCACTAATTTCAAGCCCCAGCATTTT. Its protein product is CAISESGTNFKPQHF.

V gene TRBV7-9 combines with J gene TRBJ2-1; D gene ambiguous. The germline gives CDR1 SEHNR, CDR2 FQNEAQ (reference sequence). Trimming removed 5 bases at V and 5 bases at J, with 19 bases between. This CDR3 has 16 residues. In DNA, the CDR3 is TGTGCCAGCAGCAAATCGCTTGCAGTAACCAACAATGAGCAGTTCTTC. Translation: CASSKSLAVTNNEQFF.

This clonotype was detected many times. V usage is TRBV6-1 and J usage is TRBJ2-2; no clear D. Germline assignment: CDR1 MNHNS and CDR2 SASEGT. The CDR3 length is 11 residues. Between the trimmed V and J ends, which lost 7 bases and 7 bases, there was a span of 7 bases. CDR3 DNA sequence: TGTGCCAGCAAGCTCAGCGGGGAGCTGTTTTTT. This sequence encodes CASKLSGELFF.

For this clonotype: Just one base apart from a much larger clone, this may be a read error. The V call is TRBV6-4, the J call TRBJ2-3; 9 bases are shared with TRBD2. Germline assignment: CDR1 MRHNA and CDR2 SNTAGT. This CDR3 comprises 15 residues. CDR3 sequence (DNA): TGTGCCAACAGTGAGGGTAGCGGGAGTTTAAATACGCAGTATTTT. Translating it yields CANSEGSGSLNTQYF.

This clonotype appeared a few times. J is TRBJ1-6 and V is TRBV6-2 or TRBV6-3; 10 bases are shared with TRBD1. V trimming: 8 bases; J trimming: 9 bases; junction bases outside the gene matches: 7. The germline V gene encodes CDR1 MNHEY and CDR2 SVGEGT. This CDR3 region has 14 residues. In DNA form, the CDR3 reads TGTGCCAGCCAGACAGGGGGCCTTGGTTCACCCCTCCACTTT. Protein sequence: CASQTGGLGSPLHF.

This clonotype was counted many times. The CDR3, as DNA: TGTGCCAGCTCACTACCCGGGACAGGGGCTAACTATGGCTACACCTTC. It yields the protein CASSLPGTGANYGYTF. V and J are TRBV18 and TRBJ1-2; 10 nucleotides agree with TRBD1. The J segment lost 0 bases and the V segment lost 4 bases, leaving 5 bases of the junction unmatched. The CDR3 spans 16 residues. Germline CDR1 KGHSH, CDR2 LQKENI. The variable domain in full, completed from reference TRBV18 and TRBJ1-2, reads NAGVMQNPRHLVRRRGQEARLRCSPMKGHSHVYWYRQLPEEGLKFMVYLQKENIIDESGMPKERFSAEFPKEGPSILRIQQVVRGDSAAYFCASSLPGTGANYGYTFGSGTRLTVV.

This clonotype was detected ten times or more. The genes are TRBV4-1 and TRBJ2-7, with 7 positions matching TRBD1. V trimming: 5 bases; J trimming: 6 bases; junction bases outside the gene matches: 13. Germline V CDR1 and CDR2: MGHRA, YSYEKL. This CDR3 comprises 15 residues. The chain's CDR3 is CASSSRDSNYVEQYF. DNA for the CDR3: TGCGCCAGCAGCAGCCGGGACAGTAACTACGTCGAGCAGTACTTC.

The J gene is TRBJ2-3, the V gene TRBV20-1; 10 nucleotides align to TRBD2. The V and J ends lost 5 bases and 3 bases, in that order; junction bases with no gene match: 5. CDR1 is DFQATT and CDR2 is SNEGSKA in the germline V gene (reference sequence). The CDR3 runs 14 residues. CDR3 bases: TGCAGTGCTCTAGCGGGAGTAGCTACAGATACGCAGTATTTT. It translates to CSALAGVATDTQYF.

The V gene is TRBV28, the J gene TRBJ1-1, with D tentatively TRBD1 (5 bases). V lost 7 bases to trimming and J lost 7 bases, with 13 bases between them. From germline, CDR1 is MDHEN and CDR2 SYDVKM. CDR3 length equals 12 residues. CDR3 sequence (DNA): TGTGCCAGCACTACAAGGGGCGATGAAGCTTTCTTT. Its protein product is CASTTRGDEAFF.

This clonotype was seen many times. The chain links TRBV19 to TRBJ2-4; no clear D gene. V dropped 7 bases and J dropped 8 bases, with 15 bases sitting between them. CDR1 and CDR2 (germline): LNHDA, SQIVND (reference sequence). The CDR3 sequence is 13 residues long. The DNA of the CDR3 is TGTGCCAGTACCCACTGGAGTACGGACATTCAGTACTTC. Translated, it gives CASTHWSTDIQYF.

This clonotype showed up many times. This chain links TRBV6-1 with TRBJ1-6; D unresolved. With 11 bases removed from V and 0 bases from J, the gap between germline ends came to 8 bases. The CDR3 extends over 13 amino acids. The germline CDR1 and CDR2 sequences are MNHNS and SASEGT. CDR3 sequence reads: CAVGSSYNSPLHF. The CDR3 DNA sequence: TGTGCCGTGGGAAGCTCCTATAATTCACCCCTCCACTTT.

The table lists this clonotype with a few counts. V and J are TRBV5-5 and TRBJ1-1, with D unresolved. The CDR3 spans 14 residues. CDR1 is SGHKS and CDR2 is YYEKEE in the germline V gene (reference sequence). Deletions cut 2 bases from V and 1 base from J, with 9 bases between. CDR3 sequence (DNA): TGTGCCAGCAGCTTAGATTGGGGGAACACTGAAGCTTTCTTT. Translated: CASSLDWGNTEAFF. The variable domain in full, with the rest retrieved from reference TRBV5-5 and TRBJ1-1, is DAGVTQSPTHLIKTRGQQVTLRCSPISGHKSVSWYQQVLGQGPQFIFQYYEKEERGRGNFPDRFSARQFPNYSSELNVNALLLGDSALYLCASSLDWGNTEAFFGQGTRLTVV.

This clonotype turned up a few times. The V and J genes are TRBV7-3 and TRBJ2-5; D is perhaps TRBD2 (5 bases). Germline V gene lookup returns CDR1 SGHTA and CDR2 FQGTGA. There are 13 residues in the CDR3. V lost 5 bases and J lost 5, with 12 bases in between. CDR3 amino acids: CASSPRTGETQYF. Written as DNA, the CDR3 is TGTGCCAGCAGCCCCCGGACTGGTGAGACCCAGTACTTC.

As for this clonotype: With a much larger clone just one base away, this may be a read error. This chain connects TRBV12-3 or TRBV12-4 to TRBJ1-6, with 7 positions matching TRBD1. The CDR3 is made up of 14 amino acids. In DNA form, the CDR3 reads TGTGCCAGCAGTGCCTCAGGGGGGAATTCACCCCTCCGCTTT. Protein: CASSASGGNSPLRF.

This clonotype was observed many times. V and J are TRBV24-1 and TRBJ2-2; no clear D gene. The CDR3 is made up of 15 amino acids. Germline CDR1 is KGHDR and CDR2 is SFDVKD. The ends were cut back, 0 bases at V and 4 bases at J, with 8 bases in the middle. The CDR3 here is CATSDLTTSTGELFF. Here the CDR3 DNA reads TGTGCCACCAGTGATTTGACTACCTCCACCGGGGAGCTGTTTTTT.

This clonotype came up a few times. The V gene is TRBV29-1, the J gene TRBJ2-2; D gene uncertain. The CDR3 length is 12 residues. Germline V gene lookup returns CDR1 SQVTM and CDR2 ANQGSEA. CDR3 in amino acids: CSFNANTGELFF. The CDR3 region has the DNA TGCAGTTTTAATGCGAACACCGGGGAGCTGTTTTTT.

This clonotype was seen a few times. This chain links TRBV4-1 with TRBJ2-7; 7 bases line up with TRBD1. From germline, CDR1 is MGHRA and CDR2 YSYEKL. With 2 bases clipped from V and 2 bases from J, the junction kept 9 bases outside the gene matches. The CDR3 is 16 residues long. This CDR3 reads CASSQLVRDSTYEQYF. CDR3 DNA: TGCGCCAGCAGCCAACTAGTACGGGACAGTACCTACGAGCAGTACTTC.

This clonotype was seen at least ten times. The CDR3 spells CSAPLAGTGGSYGYTF. CDR3 DNA: TGCAGTGCTCCCCTAGCAGGGACAGGGGGCAGCTATGGCTACACCTTC. V gene TRBV20-1 combines with J gene TRBJ1-2; 12 positions match TRBD1. Trimming cost V 5 bases and J 4 bases; bases outside gene matches: 11. The CDR3 loop spans 16 amino acids. Germline CDR1 DFQATT, CDR2 SNEGSKA (reference sequence).